A selection of T cell receptor beta chains follows, all from one sample in a study of blood T cell repertoires in COVID-19. Data came from immunoSEQ multiplex PCR; TCRdb stores just in-frame clones and leaves some out. The sample yields fewer than 180,000 clones, around 86% seen once. Sequenced: peripheral blood. The origin of the receptors is a man in his sixties or seventies with acute or convalescent COVID-19. Each CDR3 is given without its conserved first and last residue. Fields, in order: CDR3 length, V gene, J gene, CDR3 protein.

len: 13
v_gene: TRBV24-1
j_gene: TRBJ2-5
CDR3aa: ATSEGGAVQETQY

len: 15
v_gene: TRBV14
j_gene: TRBJ2-4
CDR3aa: ASSQDPRRAGQNIQY

len: 14
v_gene: TRBV30
j_gene: TRBJ1-4
CDR3aa: AWSSGTASSYEKLF

len: 12
v_gene: TRBV7-2
j_gene: TRBJ2-7
CDR3aa: ASSPLAGGYEQY

len: 12
v_gene: TRBV7-9
j_gene: TRBJ1-2
CDR3aa: ASSLAHPGPGYT

len: 12
v_gene: TRBV5-1
j_gene: TRBJ2-5
CDR3aa: ASSLSGARETQY

len: 12
v_gene: TRBV28
j_gene: TRBJ1-1
CDR3aa: ASIKGGAYTEAF

len: 14
v_gene: TRBV15
j_gene: TRBJ1-1
CDR3aa: ATSRELATLNTEAF

len: 11
v_gene: TRBV27
j_gene: TRBJ1-4
CDR3aa: ASQGLPNEKLF

len: 13
v_gene: TRBV19
j_gene: TRBJ2-7
CDR3aa: ASSIATAKSYEQY

len: 11
v_gene: TRBV7-3
j_gene: TRBJ2-2
CDR3aa: ASSLRTDGELF

len: 10
v_gene: TRBV30
j_gene: TRBJ1-6
CDR3aa: AWSSSNSPLH

len: 13
v_gene: TRBV2
j_gene: TRBJ1-2
CDR3aa: ASSEVAGASYGYT

len: 12
v_gene: TRBV28
j_gene: TRBJ2-7
CDR3aa: ASSLSITAYEQY

len: 13
v_gene: TRBV19
j_gene: TRBJ2-7
CDR3aa: ASNSPTSGSYEQY

len: 12
v_gene: TRBV7-2
j_gene: TRBJ2-1
CDR3aa: ASSSWGDKNEQF

len: 14
v_gene: TRBV28
j_gene: TRBJ2-7
CDR3aa: ASSISGTGSSYEQY

len: 12
v_gene: TRBV10-3
j_gene: TRBJ2-7
CDR3aa: AISEDSGTYEQY

len: 16
v_gene: TRBV3-1/TRBV3-2
j_gene: TRBJ2-2
CDR3aa: ASSQDLGLARNTGELF

len: 12
v_gene: TRBV6-4
j_gene: TRBJ2-2
CDR3aa: ASSTGSNTGELF

len: 13
v_gene: TRBV15
j_gene: TRBJ2-7
CDR3aa: ATSRDQGGGFEQY

len: 12
v_gene: TRBV18
j_gene: TRBJ2-7
CDR3aa: ASSLTGGTYEQY

len: 11
v_gene: TRBV5-4
j_gene: TRBJ2-1
CDR3aa: ASKGLAGEAQF

len: 13
v_gene: TRBV19
j_gene: TRBJ1-5
CDR3aa: ASSTPGTGDQPQH

len: 13
v_gene: TRBV7-9
j_gene: TRBJ1-2
CDR3aa: ASSLVWDRHYGYT

len: 10
v_gene: TRBV28
j_gene: TRBJ1-1
CDR3aa: ASSLWTGRAF

len: 13
v_gene: TRBV3-1/TRBV3-2
j_gene: TRBJ1-4
CDR3aa: ASSQATGFNEKLF

len: 11
v_gene: TRBV7-2
j_gene: TRBJ2-1
CDR3aa: ASSGLRRNEQF

len: 13
v_gene: TRBV13
j_gene: TRBJ1-2
CDR3aa: ASSLGLGGLFGYT

len: 13
v_gene: TRBV24-1
j_gene: TRBJ2-2
CDR3aa: ATSDSSVYTGELF

len: 14
v_gene: TRBV6-2/TRBV6-3
j_gene: TRBJ2-3
CDR3aa: ASSYSSRTRWDTQY

len: 15
v_gene: TRBV10-3
j_gene: TRBJ2-7
CDR3aa: AISESGGVAGRIEQY

len: 13
v_gene: TRBV28
j_gene: TRBJ2-7
CDR3aa: ASSSGGALSYEQY

len: 11
v_gene: TRBV30
j_gene: TRBJ2-3
CDR3aa: AWNGGSTDTQY

len: 15
v_gene: TRBV19
j_gene: TRBJ1-1
CDR3aa: ASSKVRGRGMNTEAF

len: 11
v_gene: TRBV28
j_gene: TRBJ2-1
CDR3aa: ASSLGQYNEQF

len: 15
v_gene: TRBV28
j_gene: TRBJ2-7
CDR3aa: ASSLRTGGSRSYEQY